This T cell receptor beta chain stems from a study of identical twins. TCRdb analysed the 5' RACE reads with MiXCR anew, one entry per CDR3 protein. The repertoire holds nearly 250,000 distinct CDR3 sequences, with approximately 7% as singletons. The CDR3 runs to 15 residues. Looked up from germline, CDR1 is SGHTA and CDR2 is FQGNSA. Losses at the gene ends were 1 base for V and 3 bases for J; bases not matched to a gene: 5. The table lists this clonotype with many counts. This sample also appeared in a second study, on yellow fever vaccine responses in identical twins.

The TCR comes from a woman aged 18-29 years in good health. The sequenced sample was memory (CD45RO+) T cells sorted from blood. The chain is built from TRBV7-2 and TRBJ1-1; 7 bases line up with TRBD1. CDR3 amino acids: CASSLEGTADTEAFF. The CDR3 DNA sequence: TGTGCCAGCAGCTTAGAGGGGACAGCTGACACTGAAGCTTTCTTT.